Below, one TCR beta chain is given with its context. The assay was immunoSEQ multiplex PCR, and TCRdb's table has in-frame clones only and misses some. This repertoire shows roughly 190,000 clones, roughly 81% found once; its top ten account for 11%. This entry comes from a study of blood T cell repertoires in COVID-19. There are 15 residues in the CDR3. CDR1 and CDR2 from the germline V gene are SGDLS and YYNGEE. V was clipped by 0 bases and J by 0 bases, with 8 bases between them. The sequenced sample was peripheral blood. The chain is built from TRBV9 and TRBJ2-3; D remains ambiguous. This TCR was sampled from a woman between 40 and 55 years old with COVID-19, enrolled during active disease. The chain's CDR3 is CASSVESRSTDTQYF. CDR3 DNA sequence: TGTGCCAGCAGCGTAGAATCCAGGAGCACAGATACGCAGTATTTT.